The 30 T cell receptor beta chains below all came from one sample that was sequenced in a study of shared clonotypes between healthy human individuals. Assay used: immunoSEQ multiplex PCR; TCRdb lists only in-frame clones, some missing. Among roughly 2.5 million clones listed, approximately 90% were seen once. The sequencing input was naive CD4+ T cells sorted from blood. The subset here: CD45RA+ positively selected. The receptors originated from a man aged 18 to 35 in good health.

The chain combines TRBV6-6 with TRBJ2-5; 8 bases map to TRBD1. The DNA matches TRBJ2-7 better at its end, which makes the J call doubtful. The CDR3 has 13 amino acids. Germline CDR1 and CDR2: MNHNY and SVGAGI (reference sequence). In nucleotides, the CDR3 is TGTGCCAGCCGCCGGGACAGGCTTGTCGAGCAGTACTTC. Its protein product is CASRRDRLVEQYF.

This clone is a singleton in its sample. The chain employs TRBV5-5 and TRBJ2-7, with D possibly matching TRBD2 (6 bases). This CDR3 spans 15 amino acids. Deletions cut 4 bases from V and 5 bases from J, with 19 bases between. Germline V CDR1 and CDR2: SGHKS, YYEKEE (reference sequence). In DNA, the CDR3 is TGTGCCAGCAGCCCCCCCTCGGGGGTAATGAACGAGCAGTACTTC. This translates into CASSPPSGVMNEQYF.

CDR3 loop: CASSLVTPGPLEQYF. The CDR3 DNA reads TGTGCCAGCAGCTTGGTAACCCCTGGGCCCCTCGAGCAGTACTTC. This rearrangement joins TRBV5-4 to TRBJ2-7; no definite D call. V was trimmed by 0 bases and J by 6 bases, leaving 16 bases between them. CDR3 size: 15 residues. The germline V gene encodes CDR1 SGHNT and CDR2 YYREEE (reference sequence).

For this clone: Other DNA sequences in the sample encode the same CDR3. The chain employs TRBV10-1 and TRBJ1-1; D is undetermined. The CDR3 contains 14 residues. Trimming shortened V by 0 bases and J by 5 bases, and 10 bases separated the two germline ends. Per germline, CDR1 WNHNN and CDR2 SYGVQD (reference sequence). The CDR3 DNA reads TGCGCCAGCAGTGAGTCGACTGGGAATACTGAAGCTTTCTTT. Amino acid sequence: CASSESTGNTEAFF.

The chain carries TRBV11-2 and TRBJ1-5, with D perhaps matching TRBD1 (5 bases). Germline V gene lookup returns CDR1 SGHAT and CDR2 FQNNGV. Trimming took 5 bases from V and 3 from J, leaving 11 bases between them. This CDR3 is built from 14 residues. CDR3 DNA sequence: TGTGCCAGCAGCCCATCGGGGGTCAATCAGCCCCAGCATTTT. Its protein product is CASSPSGVNQPQHF.

V is TRBV5-6 and J is TRBJ2-1; 11 bases agree with TRBD2. Germline CDR1 SGHDT, CDR2 YYEEEE. The junction had 7 bases not matched to a gene; V was cut back by 0 bases and J by 2 bases. The CDR3 extends over 18 amino acids. DNA of the CDR3: TGTGCCAGCAGCTTGGTGGTAGCGGGAGGGAGGACCTACAATGAGCAGTTCTTC. Translated: CASSLVVAGGRTYNEQFF.

J is TRBJ2-5 and V is TRBV18; 7 bases fit TRBD1. Germline V gene lookup returns CDR1 KGHSH and CDR2 LQKENI. The length of the CDR3 is 13 residues. V gave up 6 bases and J gave up 4 bases; unmatched junction bases: 5. The CDR3 sequence: CASSQTGLETQYF. Written as DNA, the CDR3 is TGTGCCAGCTCTCAGACAGGGCTAGAGACCCAGTACTTC.

The rearrangement uses TRBV28 and TRBJ2-5, with D possibly TRBD1 on 7 matching bases. Germline V gene sequence: CDR1 MDHEN, CDR2 SYDVKM. V was trimmed by 9 bases and J by 5 bases, leaving 16 bases between them. CDR3 size: 13 residues. The CDR3 sequence: CASSGGGVETQYF. The CDR3 nucleotides are TGTGCCAGTAGTGGAGGGGGCGTGGAGACCCAGTACTTC.

The chain carries TRBV9 and TRBJ1-3; 8 nucleotides match TRBD1. The V gene's germline CDR1 is SGDLS and CDR2 YYNGEE. V was pared by 3 bases and J by 0 bases, with 2 bases of the junction left unmatched. The CDR3 has 15 residues. CDR3 DNA: TGTGCCAGCAGCGGGACAGGGACCTCTGGAAACACCATATATTTT. Translating gives CASSGTGTSGNTIYF.

For this clone: The same CDR3 also results from other DNA sequences found in this sample. The rearrangement joins TRBV9 to TRBJ1-2; D is perhaps TRBD1 (5 bases). The CDR3 is made up of 12 amino acids. V dropped 1 base and J dropped 4 bases, with 5 bases sitting between them. Germline V lookup: CDR1 SGDLS, CDR2 YYNGEE. The CDR3 is CASSVQGYGYTF. In nucleotides, the CDR3 is TGTGCCAGCAGCGTACAGGGCTATGGCTACACCTTC.

The chain employs TRBV19 and TRBJ1-5; D not certain. CDR1 is LNHDA, CDR2 SQIVND, per germline (reference sequence). The CDR3 is 13 residues long. Trimming stripped 6 bases from V and 7 bases from J, with 13 bases between. DNA of the CDR3: TGTGCCAGTAGATATCGGGAGAGACAGCCCCAGCATTTT. Encoded protein: CASRYRERQPQHF.

This chain connects TRBV10-3 to TRBJ1-6, with TRBD1 matching 8 bases. There are 17 residues in the CDR3. V was clipped by 2 bases and J by 0 bases; unmatched bases: 3. CDR1 and CDR2 from the germline V gene are ENHRY and SYGVKD. DNA of the CDR3: TGTGCCATCAGTGAGCAACAGGGGGGCTCCTATAATTCACCCCTCCACTTT. Encoded protein: CAISEQQGGSYNSPLHF.

The rearrangement uses TRBV28 and TRBJ1-2; maybe TRBD1 (5 bases). The germline V gene has CDR1 MDHEN and CDR2 SYDVKM. This CDR3 is 13 amino acids long. Trimming pared 0 bases from V and 8 bases from J, leaving 10 bases between. For the CDR3, the DNA is TGTGCCAGCAGTTTATGGGCCGGGGCGGGCTACACCTTC. Translated: CASSLWAGAGYTF.

This chain connects TRBV9 to TRBJ1-4; D perhaps matches TRBD1 (6 bases). Germline lookup yields CDR1 SGDLS and CDR2 YYNGEE. The CDR3 is 15 residues long. The V gene lost 5 bases and the J gene lost 5 bases, with 16 bases spanning the gap. CDR3 residues: CASSKRGGLNEKLFF. DNA for the CDR3: TGTGCCAGCAGTAAAAGGGGGGGGTTAAATGAAAAACTGTTTTTT.

DNA for the CDR3: TGTGCCAGCAGTCCCGGGGGGGCCACCGGGGAGCTGTTTTTT. It is translated as CASSPGGATGELFF. This chain joins TRBV6-6 and TRBJ2-2; TRBD2 matches 8 bases. The ends lost 5 bases at V and 4 bases at J; junction bases unmatched: 3. Per germline, CDR1 MNHNY and CDR2 SVGAGI (reference sequence). The CDR3 is 14 amino acids.

This chain connects TRBV19 to TRBJ2-1, with 9 bases fitting TRBD2. Trimming removed 1 base from V and 6 bases from J; junction bases left unmatched: 7. The CDR3 sequence is 16 residues long. In germline, CDR1 is LNHDA, CDR2 SQIVND (reference sequence). CDR3 residues: CASSIAPSGTINEQFF. CDR3 nucleotide sequence: TGTGCCAGTAGTATAGCTCCTAGCGGGACGATCAATGAGCAGTTCTTC.

The chain has TRBV5-6 and TRBJ2-2; TRBD1 is a possible D gene (7 bases). The germline gives CDR1 SGHDT, CDR2 YYEEEE. Trimming cost V 3 bases and J 3 bases, with 12 bases left between them. This CDR3 spans 15 amino acids. CDR3 residues: CASSWGRGDTGELFF. The CDR3 nucleotides are TGTGCCAGCAGCTGGGGCAGGGGGGACACCGGGGAGCTGTTTTTT. Full variable domain (remainder filled in from reference TRBV5-6 and TRBJ2-2): DAGVTQSPTHLIKTRGQQVTLRCSPKSGHDTVSWYQQALGQGPQFIFQYYEEEERQRGNFPDRFSGHQFPNYSSELNVNALLLGDSALYLCASSWGRGDTGELFFGEGSRLTVL.

The rearrangement joins TRBV9 to TRBJ1-4; D is uncertain. This CDR3 spans 15 amino acids. V lost 4 bases, J lost 0 bases, and 10 bases lay in between. Germline CDR1 is SGDLS and CDR2 is YYNGEE. CDR3 sequence reads: CASSPRPSTNEKLFF. CDR3 DNA: TGTGCCAGCAGCCCCCGTCCCTCAACTAATGAAAAACTGTTTTTT.

V gene TRBV6-1 combines with J gene TRBJ2-5; 9 bases are shared with TRBD2. The CDR3 contains 16 residues. V lost 3 bases, J lost 3 bases, and 8 bases stayed unmatched. Per germline, CDR1 MNHNS and CDR2 SASEGT. The CDR3, as DNA: TGTGCCAGCAGTGACGGACTAGCGAGGGGGGAAGAGACCCAGTACTTC. It translates to CASSDGLARGEETQYF.

A note on this clone: Other nucleotide sequences from this sample produce the same CDR3. The V gene is TRBV2, the J gene TRBJ1-5, with D perhaps TRBD1 (6 bases). Germline V lookup: CDR1 SNHLY, CDR2 FYNNEI. Trimming pared 1 base from V and 7 bases from J, leaving 8 bases between. CDR3 length: 13 amino acids. The CDR3, as DNA: TGTGCCAGCAGTGAAGAGGGGGACCAGCCCCAGCATTTT. This codes for CASSEEGDQPQHF.

The sample holds a few counts of this clone. This sample includes further DNA sequences coding for the same CDR3. The V call is TRBV5-1, the J call TRBJ1-2; D gene unclear. V lost 0 bases and J lost 4, with 4 bases in between. From germline, CDR1 is SGHRS and CDR2 YFSETQ. CDR3 length: 12 residues. This chain's CDR3 is CASSLEGYGYTF. For the CDR3, the DNA is TGCGCCAGCAGCTTGGAGGGCTATGGCTACACCTTC.

The CDR3 loop reads CASRFRGTEITGELFF. The DNA for the CDR3 is TGTGCCAGCAGATTCCGGGGGACAGAAATCACCGGGGAGCTGTTTTTT. The V and J genes are TRBV5-4 and TRBJ2-2; D is perhaps TRBD1 (7 bases). CDR1 and CDR2 from the germline V gene are SGHNT and YYREEE (reference sequence). Trimming removed 5 bases from V and 4 bases from J, with 18 bases in between. This CDR3 comprises 16 residues.

The rearrangement links TRBV21-1 to TRBJ1-5. TRBV21-1 is reported as a pseudogene. The CDR3 has 16 amino acids. The CDR3 reads CASSKGPAVCNQPQHF. CDR3 coding DNA: TGTGCCAGCAGCAAAGGTCCGGCCGTTTGCAATCAGCCCCAGCATTTT.

The chain uses TRBV30 and TRBJ1-6, with a possible D match to TRBD1 (6 bases). This CDR3 has 13 residues. Germline CDR1 is GTSNPN and CDR2 is SVGIG (reference sequence). CDR3 in DNA: TGTGCTGGCCGGGACACTCATAATTCACCCCTCCACTTT. It translates to CAGRDTHNSPLHF.

The rearrangement links TRBV30 to TRBJ1-1, with D possibly being TRBD1 (5 bases). The CDR3 is made up of 13 amino acids. Germline assignment: CDR1 GTSNPN and CDR2 SVGIG (reference sequence). V was cut by 4 bases and J by 1 base, with 10 bases left in between. DNA of the CDR3: TGTGCCTGGAACAGGACGGAGAACACTGAAGCTTTCTTT. This sequence encodes CAWNRTENTEAFF.

The V gene is TRBV7-2, the J gene TRBJ2-1; 7 bases align to TRBD2. Trimming took 5 bases from V and 5 from J; bases not matched to a gene: 12. Germline V lookup: CDR1 SGHTA, CDR2 FQGNSA. CDR3 length equals 16 residues. In nucleotides, the CDR3 is TGTGCCAGCAGCCCCCTCCTCCTAGCGGCCAACAATGAGCAGTTCTTC. This translates into CASSPLLLAANNEQFF. The variable domain in full, completed from reference TRBV7-2 and TRBJ2-1, reads GAGVSQSPSNKVTEKGKDVELRCDPISGHTALYWYRQSLGQGLEFLIYFQGNSAPDKSGLPSDRFSAERTGGSVSTLTIQRTQQEDSAVYLCASSPLLLAANNEQFFGPGTRLTVL.

Note on this clone: Additional DNA sequences in this sample encode the identical CDR3. The chain uses TRBV6-1 and TRBJ2-7; D might be TRBD2 (5 bases). The CDR3 runs 14 residues. Germline V gene lookup returns CDR1 MNHNS and CDR2 SASEGT. Trimming shortened V by 3 bases and J by 0 bases, and 9 bases separated the two germline ends. DNA for the CDR3: TGTGCCAGCAGTGACCTAGGGAGCTCCTACGAGCAGTACTTC. As protein: CASSDLGSSYEQYF.

The chain has TRBV4-1 and TRBJ1-5, with D possibly being TRBD1 (6 bases). V gave up 2 bases and J gave up 6 bases, with 14 bases separating them. CDR3 length equals 15 residues. Germline CDR1 MGHRA, CDR2 YSYEKL. CDR3 region: CASSQIRTGLQPQHF. CDR3 bases: TGCGCCAGCAGCCAAATTCGAACAGGGCTTCAGCCCCAGCATTTT.

The chain is built from TRBV5-1 and TRBJ1-1; D unclear. This CDR3 contains 14 residues. The germline V gene has CDR1 SGHRS and CDR2 YFSETQ. The V gene lost 0 bases and the J gene lost 5 bases, with 11 bases spanning the gap. The DNA for the CDR3 is TGCGCCAGCAGCTTGGCTGGTTTGGAGACTGAAGCTTTCTTT. Translating gives CASSLAGLETEAFF. Full variable domain (remainder filled in from reference TRBV5-1 and TRBJ1-1): KAGVTQTPRYLIKTRGQQVTLSCSPISGHRSVSWYQQTPGQGLQFLFEYFSETQRNKGNFPGRFSGRQFSNSRSEMNVSTLELGDSALYLCASSLAGLETEAFFGQGTRLTVV.

CDR3 region: CASSPHRQGPYEQYF. Written as DNA, the CDR3 is TGTGCCAGCAGCCCCCACCGCCAAGGCCCCTACGAGCAGTACTTC. The genes are TRBV28 and TRBJ2-7, with no clear D. Germline lookup yields CDR1 MDHEN and CDR2 SYDVKM. The CDR3 is 15 amino acids. Deletions cut 6 bases from V and 2 bases from J, with 17 bases between.